The 13 T cell receptor beta chains reported below all come from one sample, sequenced in a study of cytotoxic CD8 clonotypes in ibrutinib-treated CLL. The protocol was immunoSEQ multiplex PCR, while the TCRdb copy is restricted to in-frame clones and leaves out a portion. This repertoire shows 11,000 to 15,000 clones, 64% found once; its top ten account for roughly two fifths. The sample here was PBMCs, taken before ibrutinib treatment. These receptors originate from a human donor with chronic lymphocytic leukemia.

V gene TRBV27 combines with J gene TRBJ1-4; D gene unclear. The CDR3 consists of 14 residues. Trimming left V 7 bases short and J 5 bases short, with 14 bases between. Germline lookup yields CDR1 MNHEY and CDR2 SMNVEV (reference sequence). Here the CDR3 DNA reads TGTGCCAGCATGCCTCTTTCCGGCAATGAAAAACTGTTTTTT. Its protein product is CASMPLSGNEKLFF.

The rearrangement links TRBV5-4 to TRBJ1-2, with D unresolved. V gave up 5 bases and J gave up 5 bases, with 13 bases separating them. This CDR3 is 13 amino acids long. Germline values: CDR1 SGHNT, CDR2 YYREEE (reference sequence). In DNA, the CDR3 is TGTGCCAGCAGGGTTGATCAGGTATATGGCTACACCTTC. Its translation is CASRVDQVYGYTF.

The genes are TRBV7-6 and TRBJ1-2; TRBD1 aligns across 11 bases. The CDR3 has 13 residues. Looked up from germline, CDR1 is SGHVS and CDR2 is FNYEAQ. V was pared by 3 bases and J by 6 bases, with 0 bases of the junction left unmatched. CDR3 residues: CASSLGQGDGYTF. Here the CDR3 DNA reads TGTGCCAGCAGCTTGGGACAGGGGGATGGCTACACCTTC. The full variable domain, completed using reference TRBV7-6 and TRBJ1-2, is GAGVSQSPRYKVTKRGQDVALRCDPISGHVSLYWYRQALGQGPEFLTYFNYEAQQDKSGLPNDRFSAERPEGSISTLTIQRTEQRDSAMYRCASSLGQGDGYTFGSGTRLTVV.

The CDR3 nucleotides are TGTGCCAGCACTTTGGACAGTGGCAAACTGTTTTTT. Amino acid sequence: CASTLDSGKLFF. The rearrangement uses TRBV11-2 and TRBJ1-4, with a tentative D call TRBD1 (6 bases). CDR3 length: 12 residues. V lost 7 bases and J 11 bases, leaving 14 bases between the germline ends. Germline lookup yields CDR1 SGHAT and CDR2 FQNNGV.

By sample share, this clone is hyperexpanded. The sample carries other DNA sequences with the same CDR3. The V call is TRBV18, the J call TRBJ1-2; a possible D gene is TRBD1 (5 bases). V lost 0 bases and J 5 bases, leaving 10 bases between the germline ends. CDR3 size: 14 residues. Germline V lookup: CDR1 KGHSH, CDR2 LQKENI. The CDR3 spells CASSPPPGTYGYTF. The CDR3 DNA reads TGTGCCAGCTCACCACCGCCAGGGACTTATGGCTACACCTTC.

The V gene is TRBV10-3, the J gene TRBJ2-7; TRBD1 aligns across 7 bases. The CDR3 has 12 residues. V shed 0 bases, J shed 12 bases, and the junction held 5 bases outside the gene matches. The V gene's germline CDR1 is ENHRY and CDR2 SYGVKD. The CDR3 region is CAISESGDRVYF. The DNA for the CDR3 is TGTGCCATCAGTGAGTCAGGAGACAGGGTGTACTTC.

This chain joins TRBV7-9 and TRBJ1-2, with 7 bases fitting TRBD1. Trimming at V came to 5 bases and at J to 5 bases, leaving 11 bases not matched to a gene. The CDR3 is 15 residues long. Germline values: CDR1 SEHNR, CDR2 FQNEAQ (reference sequence). CDR3 in DNA: TGTGCCAGCAGCCGTTCCATTTGGGACAGATATGGCTACACCTTC. As protein: CASSRSIWDRYGYTF.

This chain uses TRBV15 with TRBJ2-7; D is perhaps TRBD2 (5 bases). The germline V gene encodes CDR1 LNHNV and CDR2 YYDKDF (reference sequence). This CDR3 has 14 residues. Between the trimmed V and J ends, which lost 1 base and 6 bases, there was a span of 13 bases. The chain's CDR3 is CATSRGGGGSEQYF. The CDR3 DNA sequence: TGTGCCACCAGCAGAGGAGGAGGCGGTTCCGAGCAGTACTTC.

The chain carries TRBV2 and TRBJ1-2, with D uncertain. The CDR3 totals 12 residues. V was cut by 6 bases and J by 0 bases, with 5 bases left in between. CDR1 is SNHLY, CDR2 FYNNEI, per germline. CDR3 loop: CASRQANYGYTF. The DNA for the CDR3 is TGTGCCAGCAGGCAGGCTAACTATGGCTACACCTTC.

V usage is TRBV10-3 and J usage is TRBJ2-3; tentatively, D is TRBD2 (5 bases). V lost 4 bases, J lost 4 bases, and 12 bases lay in between. Germline V gene data show CDR1 as ENHRY and CDR2 as SYGVKD. The CDR3 is 14 amino acids. The CDR3 DNA sequence: TGTGCCATCAGTGGGGTTAGCGTCTCAGATACGCAGTATTTT. Its translation: CAISGVSVSDTQYF.

CDR3: CASPGGAGYNEQFF. In DNA form, the CDR3 reads TGTGCGTCTCCCGGGGGGGCCGGCTACAATGAGCAGTTCTTC. The chain carries TRBV2 and TRBJ2-1; the match to TRBD2 covers 8 bases. The germline CDR1 and CDR2 sequences are SNHLY and FYNNEI. The CDR3 runs 14 residues.

This clone was seen a handful of times. Other DNA sequences in this specimen translate into the identical CDR3. This sequence joins TRBV11-2 and TRBJ2-3; 7 nucleotides align to TRBD1. CDR3 length: 14 residues. With 2 bases clipped from V and 3 bases from J, the junction kept 2 bases outside the gene matches. Germline V gene data show CDR1 as SGHAT and CDR2 as FQNNGV. The DNA for the CDR3 is TGTGCCAGCAGCTTAAGGGGGCTTACAGATACGCAGTATTTT. It specifies CASSLRGLTDTQYF.

This chain uses TRBV7-8 with TRBJ2-7, with 10 bases fitting TRBD1. Trimming at V came to 9 bases and at J to 0 bases, leaving 8 bases not matched to a gene. Germline loops: CDR1 SGHVS, CDR2 FQNEAQ. This CDR3 has 15 residues. CDR3 loop: CASSSGTGVSYEQYF. CDR3 DNA sequence: TGTGCCAGTTCCTCCGGGACAGGGGTCTCCTACGAGCAGTACTTC. The whole variable domain, filled in from reference TRBV7-8 and TRBJ2-7, reads GAGVSQSPRYKVAKRGQDVALRCDPISGHVSLFWYQQALGQGPEFLTYFQNEAQLDKSGLPSDRFFAERPEGSVSTLKIQRTQQEDSAVYLCASSSGTGVSYEQYFGPGTRLTVT.